The 21 T cell receptor beta chains below were found in one sample sequenced in a study of cytomegalovirus exposure and HLA in healthy donors. PCR employed 60 Vbeta and 13 Jbeta primers. TCRdb's copy holds only in-frame clones and misses some; the assay was immunoSEQ multiplex PCR. The sample yields 55,000 to 80,000 clones, about four fifths seen once. The sample taken for sequencing was PBMCs. Every receptor here comes from a woman aged 25 to 39 in good health and CMV-seronegative.

The chain joins TRBV9 to TRBJ2-3; no firm D call. The germline V gene encodes CDR1 SGDLS and CDR2 YYNGEE. Trimming cost V 1 base and J 2 bases, with 8 bases left between them. CDR3 size: 14 residues. CDR3 DNA sequence: TGTGCCAGCAGCGTAAGTTTAGTCACAGATACGCAGTATTTT. Its translation: CASSVSLVTDTQYF. Full variable domain (missing parts from reference TRBV9 and TRBJ2-3): DSGVTQTPKHLITATGQRVTLRCSPRSGDLSVYWYQQSLDQGLQFLIQYYNGEERAKGNILERFSAQQFPDLHSELNLSSLELGDSALYFCASSVSLVTDTQYFGPGTRLTVL.

DNA for the CDR3: TGTGCCAGCAGTTTGTACGGGAAGCACGGGGAGCTGTTTTTT. Translation gives CASSLYGKHGELFF. This sequence joins TRBV6-5 and TRBJ2-2; D is perhaps TRBD2 (5 bases). Between the trimmed V and J ends, which lost 4 bases and 7 bases, there was a span of 13 bases. This CDR3 is built from 14 residues. Germline V gene sequence: CDR1 MNHEY, CDR2 SVGAGI.

The chain uses TRBV27 and TRBJ1-5; the D gene is possibly TRBD1 (5 bases). The V end lost 1 base, the J end lost 5 bases, and 9 bases lay between the germline ends. The CDR3 has 14 amino acids. Germline V lookup: CDR1 MNHEY, CDR2 SMNVEV (reference sequence). Here the CDR3 DNA reads TGTGCCAGCAGTTTATTGGGGGGTGATCAGCCCCAGCATTTT. Its protein is CASSLLGGDQPQHF.

V gene TRBV6-1 combines with J gene TRBJ1-4, with 7 bases fitting TRBD1. Germline CDR1 is MNHNS and CDR2 is SASEGT. V shed 0 bases and J 0 bases; nucleotides not matched to a gene: 1. This CDR3 is 16 amino acids long. CDR3: CASSEAQGATNEKLFF. The CDR3 DNA is TGTGCCAGCAGTGAAGCGCAGGGGGCAACTAATGAAAAACTGTTTTTT.

The chain uses TRBV4-1 and TRBJ2-7; the D is unclear. Germline V CDR1 and CDR2: MGHRA, YSYEKL. The V end was cut by 0 bases, the J end by 4 bases, with 4 bases between. The CDR3 consists of 12 residues. The chain's CDR3 is CASSQDSYEQYF. The CDR3 coding sequence is TGCGCCAGCAGCCAAGATTCGTACGAGCAGTACTTC.

This chain connects TRBV2 to TRBJ1-2; TRBD1 aligns across 7 bases. With 6 bases clipped from V and 6 bases from J, the junction kept 13 bases outside the gene matches. The CDR3 totals 15 residues. Germline CDR1 SNHLY, CDR2 FYNNEI. This chain's CDR3 is CASRISETGRDGYTF. The CDR3 region has the DNA TGTGCCAGCAGGATTTCCGAGACAGGGAGAGATGGCTACACCTTC.

The sample holds a few counts of this clone. V is TRBV7-7 and J is TRBJ2-1, with 9 nucleotides matching TRBD1. This CDR3 region has 14 residues. The germline CDR1 and CDR2 sequences are SSHAT and FNYEAQ (reference sequence). Losses at the gene ends were 6 bases for V and 10 bases for J; bases not matched to a gene: 10. Here the CDR3 DNA reads TGTGCCAGCAGTTCCGGGACAGGGTTAGAGGAGCAGTTCTTC. It translates to CASSSGTGLEEQFF. The full variable domain, in which reference TRBV7-7 and TRBJ2-1 provide the parts outside the CDR3, is GAGVSQSPRYKVTKRGQDVTLRCDPISSHATLYWYQQALGQGPEFLTYFNYEAQPDKSGLPSDRFSAERPEGSISTLTIQRTEQRDSAMYRCASSSGTGLEEQFFGPGTRLTVL.

V gene TRBV7-2 combines with J gene TRBJ2-1; 10 bases map to TRBD2. This CDR3 has 15 residues. The germline V gene has CDR1 SGHTA and CDR2 FQGNSA. V dropped 1 base and J dropped 11; count of bases not matched to a gene: 8. CDR3 loop: CASSLGGLAGEKQFF. CDR3 coding DNA: TGTGCCAGCAGCTTAGGAGGTCTAGCGGGAGAGAAGCAGTTCTTC.

The rearrangement links TRBV9 to TRBJ2-1; the match to TRBD2 covers 8 bases. The length of the CDR3 is 16 residues. The V and J ends lost 3 bases and 8 bases, in that order; junction bases with no gene match: 13. Per the germline V gene, CDR1 is SGDLS and CDR2 is YYNGEE. In nucleotides, the CDR3 is TGTGCCAGCAGCGCCCCCAGATCGACGGGAGGGTATGAGCAGTTCTTC. The encoded protein is CASSAPRSTGGYEQFF. The entire variable domain, with the rest obtained from reference TRBV9 and TRBJ2-1, is as follows: DSGVTQTPKHLITATGQRVTLRCSPRSGDLSVYWYQQSLDQGLQFLIQYYNGEERAKGNILERFSAQQFPDLHSELNLSSLELGDSALYFCASSAPRSTGGYEQFFGPGTRLTVL.

With respect to this clone: At one end, the junction sequence differs from germline, possibly due to a read error. The CDR3 nucleotides read TGTTCCAGCAGCTTAAACATGGACTATGGCTACACCTTC. This gives the protein CSSSLNMDYGYTF. The rearrangement links TRBV7-9 to TRBJ1-2; no firm D call. The germline gives CDR1 SEHNR, CDR2 FQNEAQ (reference sequence). CDR3 length: 13 residues.

The sample holds one count of this clone. This chain joins TRBV28 and TRBJ2-1; 14 bases align to TRBD2. Germline lookup yields CDR1 MDHEN and CDR2 SYDVKM. CDR3 length equals 17 residues. V dropped 5 bases and J dropped 7; count of bases not matched to a gene: 10. The CDR3 loop reads CASSLTGLAGGQNEQFF. Written as DNA, the CDR3 is TGTGCCAGCAGTCTCACTGGACTAGCGGGAGGCCAAAATGAGCAGTTCTTC. Combining the CDR3 with reference TRBV28 and TRBJ2-1 gives the whole variable domain DVKVTQSSRYLVKRTGEKVFLECVQDMDHENMFWYRQDPGLGLRLIYFSYDVKMKEKGDIPEGYSVSREKKERFSLILESASTNQTSMYLCASSLTGLAGGQNEQFFGPGTRLTVL.

The chain links TRBV28 to TRBJ1-2, with D possibly TRBD1 on 5 matching bases. The CDR3 extends over 14 amino acids. V lost 5 bases and J 3 bases, leaving 13 bases between the germline ends. CDR1 and CDR2 from the germline V gene are MDHEN and SYDVKM. The CDR3 nucleotides read TGTGCCAGCAGTCGATCCAGGGAATACTATGGCTACACCTTC. Translated, it gives CASSRSREYYGYTF.

The J gene is TRBJ2-2, the V gene TRBV19; D is uncertain. This CDR3 spans 14 amino acids. Trimming took off 5 bases at V and 2 bases at J, with 9 bases between the two ends. The germline V gene encodes CDR1 LNHDA and CDR2 SQIVND (reference sequence). CDR3 sequence reads: CASSPSTNTGELFF. In DNA form, the CDR3 reads TGTGCCAGTAGTCCATCCACTAACACCGGGGAGCTGTTTTTT. Full variable domain (outside the CDR3, taken from reference TRBV19 and TRBJ2-2): DGGITQSPKYLFRKEGQNVTLSCEQNLNHDAMYWYRQDPGQGLRLIYYSQIVNDFQKGDIAEGYSVSREKKESFPLTVTSAQKNPTAFYLCASSPSTNTGELFFGEGSRLTVL.

The chain links TRBV15 to TRBJ2-7; TRBD1 aligns across 11 bases. Germline V lookup: CDR1 LNHNV, CDR2 YYDKDF (reference sequence). CDR3 length equals 15 residues. V lost 5 bases to trimming and J lost 7 bases; unmatched junction nucleotides: 10. This CDR3 reads CATSWTGGAPGEQYF. The CDR3 bases are TGTGCCACCAGCTGGACAGGGGGCGCCCCGGGAGAGCAGTACTTC.

The rearrangement uses TRBV28 and TRBJ2-3, with a possible D match to TRBD2 (6 bases). V was clipped by 8 bases and J by 0 bases, with 9 bases between them. This CDR3 region has 13 residues. CDR1 is MDHEN and CDR2 is SYDVKM in the germline V gene. DNA for the CDR3: TGTGCCAGCCGGGAGTCTAGCACAGATACGCAGTATTTT. Protein: CASRESSTDTQYF.

The chain links TRBV11-2 to TRBJ2-5; D uncertain. V lost 5 bases, J lost 3 bases, and 7 bases lay in between. Germline V gene lookup returns CDR1 SGHAT and CDR2 FQNNGV. This CDR3 is 12 amino acids long. CDR3 sequence: CASSHIEETQYF. The CDR3 bases are TGTGCCAGCAGCCATATAGAAGAGACCCAGTACTTC.

This chain links TRBV27 with TRBJ1-6; possible D gene TRBD1, 6 bases. Trimming left V 5 bases short and J 0 bases short, with 14 bases between. Germline V CDR1 and CDR2: MNHEY, SMNVEV (reference sequence). This CDR3 has 17 residues. As DNA, the CDR3 is TGTGCCAGCAGTGACGAGGGGGGGGGCTCCTATAATTCACCCCTCCACTTT. Residues: CASSDEGGGSYNSPLHF.

The chain couples TRBV7-2 to TRBJ2-7; TRBD1 agrees at 9 bases. The germline V gene has CDR1 SGHTA and CDR2 FQGNSA. The CDR3 has 15 residues. V lost 4 bases to trimming and J lost 3 bases; unmatched junction nucleotides: 7. The CDR3 coding sequence is TGTGCCAGCAGCTCCCCAGACAGGGGGTACTACGAGCAGTACGTC. Protein: CASSSPDRGYYEQYV.

The rearrangement links TRBV6-1 to TRBJ2-7; weak D call: TRBD2 (6 bases). Between the trimmed V and J ends, which lost 4 bases and 2 bases, there was a span of 18 bases. The CDR3 extends over 16 amino acids. The germline V gene encodes CDR1 MNHNS and CDR2 SASEGT. CDR3 bases: TGTGCCAGCAGTGGGCGGGGCGGCTCGGGGGCCTACGAGCAGTACTTC. Amino acids: CASSGRGGSGAYEQYF.

The chain is built from TRBV27 and TRBJ2-5; no clear D. V lost 0 bases and J lost 2, with 16 bases in between. The CDR3 spans 17 residues. Looked up from germline, CDR1 is MNHEY and CDR2 is SMNVEV (reference sequence). The CDR3 loop reads CASSLSSRFTQQETQYF. DNA of the CDR3: TGTGCCAGCAGTTTATCATCGAGGTTTACTCAACAAGAGACCCAGTACTTC.

The chain is built from TRBV4-3 and TRBJ2-1; no reliable D call. V gave up 0 bases and J gave up 0 bases, with 12 bases separating them. Germline V gene data show CDR1 as LGHNA and CDR2 as YSLEER. The CDR3 sequence is 17 residues long. The CDR3 nucleotides are TGCGCCAGCAGCCAAGAGAATACTCGGAGCTCCTACAATGAGCAGTTCTTC. Amino acid sequence: CASSQENTRSSYNEQFF.